This paragraph covers one T cell receptor (beta chain) sequence. Measured with immunoSEQ multiplex PCR; TCRdb has only the in-frame clones, and not every one. The table records more than 35,000 clones, about nine tenths of them present only once. There are 15 residues in the CDR3. Germline CDR1 is MNHEY and CDR2 is SVGAGI. Trimming took off 5 bases at V and 0 bases at J, with 11 bases between the two ends. This specimen comes from a study of regulatory and conventional T cells in RAG deficiency. Genomic DNA came from blood conventional CD4+ T cells gated CD25-low CD127-high. The data also belong to a second study, concerning regulatory T cells. That paper notes: Amplification used 52 TRBV primers and 13 TRBJ primers. Patient repertoires had restricted TRB V-J pairs and skewed V and J usage, most in Tregs.

This clonotype was sampled from a human donor in good health. This rearrangement joins TRBV6-5 to TRBJ2-1; tentatively, D is TRBD2 (5 bases). The material sequenced was CD4+ effector T cells sorted from blood. DNA of the CDR3: TGTGCCAGCAGTCATCGGGGTAGCTCCTACAATGAGCAGTTCTTC. Translation gives CASSHRGSSYNEQFF.